The rows below give T cell receptor beta chains drawn from one sample of a study of blood T cell repertoires in COVID-19. Only in-frame clones appear in the TCRdb table, and some are missing; sequencing was by immunoSEQ multiplex PCR. The data contain roughly 280,000 clones, around 85% of them singletons. The specimen was peripheral blood. Receptors originate from a woman in her 70s with acute or convalescent COVID-19. Each CDR3 is given with its conserved first and last residue. D genes are given only for firm matches. Only some rows state a clone size, as once, few, many or a class for expanded clones.

size: -
D: TRBD2
J: TRBJ2-1
V: TRBV9
CDR3: CASSVDLLAGANEQFF
DNA: TGTGCCAGCAGCGTAGACCTTCTAGCGGGGGCCAATGAGCAGTTCTTC

size: -
D: -
J: TRBJ1-4
V: TRBV6-5
CDR3: CASRLLDATNEKLFF
DNA: TGTGCCAGCAGGCTATTAGATGCAACTAATGAAAAACTGTTTTTT

size: -
D: -
J: TRBJ2-5
V: TRBV6-5
CDR3: CASSSTNQETQYF
DNA: TGTGCCAGCAGCTCGACAAACCAAGAGACCCAGTACTTC

size: -
D: TRBD1
J: TRBJ2-3
V: TRBV5-1
CDR3: CASSLGGTGITDTQYF
DNA: TGCGCCAGCAGCTTGGGAGGGACAGGGATAACAGATACGCAGTATTTT

size: -
D: -
J: TRBJ2-1
V: TRBV11-3
CDR3: CASSYVGGSYNEQFF
DNA: TGTGCCAGCAGCTACGTCGGGGGCTCCTACAATGAGCAGTTCTTC

size: -
D: -
J: TRBJ1-1
V: TRBV19
CDR3: CASSIGGMREAFF
DNA: TGTGCCAGTAGTATAGGGGGAATGAGGGAGGCTTTCTTT

size: once
D: -
J: TRBJ2-7
V: TRBV5-4
CDR3: CASRDSTRLGYEQYF
DNA: TGTGCCAGCCGGGACTCCACCCGTTTAGGGTACGAGCAGTACTTC

size: few
D: -
J: TRBJ1-4
V: TRBV3-1/TRBV3-2
CDR3: CARQHDEKLFF
DNA: TGTGCCAGACAGCATGATGAAAAACTGTTTTTT

size: -
D: -
J: TRBJ1-1
V: TRBV10-3
CDR3: CAISEDPSRVPEAFF
DNA: TGTGCCATCAGTGAGGACCCAAGCAGGGTACCTGAAGCTTTCTTT

size: -
D: -
J: TRBJ1-1
V: TRBV5-1
CDR3: CASSSSGEGTEAFF
DNA: TGCGCCAGCAGCTCATCAGGGGAGGGCACTGAAGCTTTCTTT

size: -
D: -
J: TRBJ1-2
V: TRBV5-1
CDR3: CASSDQDGVYGYTF
DNA: TGCGCCAGCAGCGATCAAGACGGAGTCTATGGCTACACCTTC

size: -
D: -
J: TRBJ2-2
V: TRBV5-4
CDR3: CASSLAGIGAGELFF
DNA: TGTGCCAGCAGCTTGGCCGGAATAGGGGCCGGGGAGCTGTTTTTT

size: -
D: -
J: TRBJ1-2
V: TRBV6-1
CDR3: CASSEEGTLALGYTF
DNA: TGTGCCAGCAGTGAAGAAGGGACACTGGCCTTAGGCTACACCTTC

size: -
D: -
J: TRBJ2-7
V: TRBV18
CDR3: CASSSFGGEPYEQYF
DNA: TGTGCCAGCTCATCCTTCGGAGGAGAGCCCTACGAGCAGTACTTC

size: -
D: TRBD2
J: TRBJ2-1
V: TRBV5-1
CDR3: CASSLVAGGFNEQFF
DNA: TGCGCCAGCAGCTTGGTGGCGGGGGGTTTCAATGAGCAGTTCTTC

size: -
D: -
J: TRBJ2-2
V: TRBV5-1
CDR3: CASSIGSSPDTGELFF
DNA: TGCGCCAGCAGCATCGGGTCCTCCCCCGACACCGGGGAGCTGTTTTTT

size: -
D: -
J: TRBJ2-3
V: TRBV7-9
CDR3: CASSLEPVTDTQYF
DNA: TGTGCCAGCAGCTTAGAACCAGTCACAGATACGCAGTATTTT

size: once
D: -
J: TRBJ1-1
V: TRBV3-1/TRBV3-2
CDR3: CASSQTGQNTEAFF
DNA: TGTGCCAGCAGCCAGACCGGACAGAACACTGAAGCTTTCTTT

size: -
D: TRBD1
J: TRBJ1-1
V: TRBV29-1
CDR3: CSAGTGGRTEAFF
DNA: TGCAGCGCCGGGACAGGGGGGCGGACTGAAGCTTTCTTT

size: -
D: -
J: TRBJ1-1
V: TRBV18
CDR3: CASSLTLNTEAFF
DNA: TGTGCCAGCTCGCTGACATTGAACACTGAAGCTTTCTTT

size: -
D: TRBD1
J: TRBJ2-1
V: TRBV6-1
CDR3: CASRQGQGAGEQFF
DNA: TGTGCCAGCAGGCAAGGACAGGGGGCAGGGGAGCAGTTCTTC

size: once
D: TRBD1
J: TRBJ1-2
V: TRBV6-6
CDR3: CASREPDRGSYGYTF
DNA: TGTGCCAGCAGGGAACCGGACAGGGGATCTTATGGCTACACCTTC

size: -
D: TRBD2
J: TRBJ2-7
V: TRBV7-2
CDR3: CASSTTSGPYEQYF
DNA: TGTGCCAGCAGCACCACTAGCGGACCCTACGAGCAGTACTTC

size: -
D: -
J: TRBJ1-1
V: TRBV29-1
CDR3: CSVVRDQVNTEAFF
DNA: TGCAGCGTTGTCCGGGATCAGGTGAACACTGAAGCTTTCTTT

size: few
D: TRBD1
J: TRBJ1-4
V: TRBV7-9
CDR3: CASSRGTGDEKLFF
DNA: TGTGCCAGCTCACGTGGGACAGGGGATGAAAAACTGTTTTTT

size: once
D: TRBD1
J: TRBJ2-7
V: TRBV6-6
CDR3: CASSTTGTASYEQYF
DNA: TGTGCCAGCAGCACGACCGGGACAGCCTCCTACGAGCAGTACTTC

size: -
D: -
J: TRBJ2-5
V: TRBV6-1
CDR3: CASSDRVQETQYF
DNA: TGTGCCAGCAGTGACCGGGTACAAGAGACCCAGTACTTC

size: -
D: TRBD2
J: TRBJ2-1
V: TRBV3-1/TRBV3-2
CDR3: CASSLVAGGVGNEQFF
DNA: TGTGCCAGCAGCCTTGTAGCGGGGGGCGTGGGGAATGAGCAGTTCTTC

size: -
D: -
J: TRBJ2-5
V: TRBV3-1/TRBV3-2
CDR3: CASSQQDSGETQYF
DNA: TGTGCCAGCAGCCAACAGGACTCGGGAGAGACCCAGTACTTC

size: -
D: -
J: TRBJ1-1
V: TRBV5-1
CDR3: CASSTQRNTEAFF
DNA: TGCGCCAGCAGCACACAGAGGAACACTGAAGCTTTCTTT

size: -
D: TRBD1
J: TRBJ2-5
V: TRBV10-3
CDR3: CATRDATGGEETQYF
DNA: TGTGCCACCAGAGATGCAACAGGGGGCGAAGAGACCCAGTACTTC

size: -
D: -
J: TRBJ2-4
V: TRBV9
CDR3: CAPLAKNIQYF
DNA: TGTGCCCCTTTAGCCAAAAACATTCAGTACTTC

size: -
D: TRBD1
J: TRBJ2-1
V: TRBV12-3/TRBV12-4
CDR3: CASSYRGPGEQFF
DNA: TGTGCCAGCAGTTACAGGGGGCCCGGGGAGCAGTTCTTC

size: -
D: -
J: TRBJ2-1
V: TRBV21-1
CDR3: CASSHRGLGYNEQFF
DNA: TGTGCCAGCAGTCACAGGGGGCTAGGGTACAATGAGCAGTTCTTC

size: -
D: TRBD1
J: TRBJ2-2
V: TRBV3-1/TRBV3-2
CDR3: CASTRDSNTGELFF
DNA: TGTGCCAGCACCCGGGACAGCAACACCGGGGAGCTGTTTTTT

size: -
D: -
J: TRBJ2-7
V: TRBV25-1
CDR3: CASRQTGAAYEQYF
DNA: TGTGCCAGCCGCCAAACTGGAGCGGCCTACGAGCAGTACTTC